This T cell receptor (beta chain) was captured in a study of OX40 agonist ivuxolimab in advanced cancers. Study information: Previous treatment with anti-PD-1, anti-PD-L1 or anti-CTLA-4 therapy was allowed; 40% had received some. Partial responses were achieved by three patients, one with hepatocellular carcinoma and two with cutaneous melanoma. Points from the study as a whole: CD8+ T cells (on average) carried more expanded clones than CD4+ T cells.

Turning to this clone: As yet, its antigen is unknown.

This CDR3 is 15 amino acids long. Germline V gene lookup returns CDR1 SQVTM and CDR2 ANQGSEA. V was pared by 2 bases and J by 5 bases, with 6 bases of the junction left unmatched. Assay: immunoSEQ multiplex PCR; the TCRdb copy retains only in-frame clones and omits some. In the table there are 65,000 to 70,000 clones, approximately 80% of which are singletons. The V call is TRBV29-1, the J call TRBJ2-2, with 9 bases identical to TRBD1. The source was CD4+ or CD8+ T cells sorted from blood, collected in a trial of the OX40 agonist ivuxolimab. This sequence originates from an adult with an advanced solid tumor such as melanoma, head and neck, liver or kidney cancer. The CDR3 sequence: CSVEKGQGSTGELFF. The DNA for the CDR3 is TGCAGCGTTGAAAAAGGACAGGGGTCGACCGGGGAGCTGTTTTTT.